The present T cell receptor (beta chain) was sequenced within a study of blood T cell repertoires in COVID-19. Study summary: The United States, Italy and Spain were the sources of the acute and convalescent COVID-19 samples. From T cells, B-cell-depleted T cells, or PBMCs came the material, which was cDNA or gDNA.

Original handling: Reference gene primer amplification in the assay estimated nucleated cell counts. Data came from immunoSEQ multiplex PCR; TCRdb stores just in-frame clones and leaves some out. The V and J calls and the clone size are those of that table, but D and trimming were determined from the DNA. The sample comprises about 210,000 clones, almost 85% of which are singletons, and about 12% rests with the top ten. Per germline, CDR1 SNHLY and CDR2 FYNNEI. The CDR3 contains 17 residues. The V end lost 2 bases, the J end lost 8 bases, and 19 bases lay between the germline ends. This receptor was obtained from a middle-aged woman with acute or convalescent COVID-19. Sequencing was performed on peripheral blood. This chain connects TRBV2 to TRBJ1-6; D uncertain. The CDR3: CASSEYESPGSDSPLHF. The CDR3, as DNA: TGTGCCAGCAGTGAATACGAGTCGCCAGGAAGTGATTCACCCCTCCACTTT.